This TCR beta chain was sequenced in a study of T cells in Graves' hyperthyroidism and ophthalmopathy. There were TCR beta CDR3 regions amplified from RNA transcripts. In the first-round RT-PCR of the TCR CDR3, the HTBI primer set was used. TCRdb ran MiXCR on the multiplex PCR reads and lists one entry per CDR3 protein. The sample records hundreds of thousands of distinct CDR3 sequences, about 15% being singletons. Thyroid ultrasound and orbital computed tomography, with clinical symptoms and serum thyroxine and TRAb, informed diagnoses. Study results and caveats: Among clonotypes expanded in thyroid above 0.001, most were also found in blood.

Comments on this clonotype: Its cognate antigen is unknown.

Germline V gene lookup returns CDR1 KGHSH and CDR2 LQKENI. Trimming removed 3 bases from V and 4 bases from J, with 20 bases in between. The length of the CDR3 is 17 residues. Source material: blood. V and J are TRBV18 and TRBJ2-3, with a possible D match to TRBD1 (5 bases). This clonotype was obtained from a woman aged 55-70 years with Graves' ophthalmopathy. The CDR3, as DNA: TGTGCCAGCTCACCGCGCATCCAGGGTCTCGGCGCAGATACGCAGTATTTT. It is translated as CASSPRIQGLGADTQYF.